The source of this T cell receptor (beta chain) is a study of T-cell memory formation after mild COVID-19. TCRdb fed the 5' RACE reads into MiXCR, producing one record per CDR3 protein. The table records more than 150,000 distinct CDR3 sequences, 20% to 25% of them present only once. General study findings and limits: Second-wave clones reaching peak frequency on day 37 lacked confirmed SARS-CoV-2 specificity. CD4+ contracting clones were mainly CM and EM; CD8+ ones, EMRA. Some clones that responded turned up in pre-infection memory, which suggests that cross-reactive memory joined in.

This clonotype was found once. Its antigen is unidentified. In germline, CDR1 is GTSNPN, CDR2 SVGIG (reference sequence). CDR3 length: 15 amino acids. The junction had 11 bases not matched to a gene; V was cut back by 3 bases and J by 4 bases. The sequenced material came from PBMCs or a T cell subset sorted from them (not recorded which). This clonotype originated in an adult woman who had mild COVID-19 (a few samples of this study predate the infection). Cell type and time point are not known. V and J are TRBV30 and TRBJ1-2, with 7 bases identical to TRBD1. The CDR3 DNA reads as TGTGCCTGGAGCGGGACAGCCTGGATGTCCTATGGCTACACCTTC. Translating gives CAWSGTAWMSYGYTF.